These T cell receptor beta chains were read from a single sample in a study of cytomegalovirus exposure and HLA in healthy donors. Assay used: immunoSEQ multiplex PCR; TCRdb lists only in-frame clones, some missing. The sample holds under 200,000 clones, roughly 65% seen once. Sequenced material: PBMCs. These receptors were taken from a woman under 30 in good health and CMV-seropositive. The CDR3 runs from the conserved cysteine through the conserved F or W. The order of the fields is D gene, CDR3 length, J gene, V gene, CDR3 protein. D genes are given only for firm matches.

d_call: -; cdr3_length: 13; j_call: TRBJ2-1; v_call: TRBV6-6; cdr3_aa: CASQTASHGEQFF
d_call: -; cdr3_length: 16; j_call: TRBJ1-2; v_call: TRBV7-6; cdr3_aa: CASSLAPGKGNYGYTF
d_call: TRBD1; cdr3_length: 14; j_call: TRBJ2-3; v_call: TRBV29-1; cdr3_aa: CSVEEGTGIDTQYF
d_call: -; cdr3_length: 14; j_call: TRBJ1-3; v_call: TRBV5-6; cdr3_aa: CASSPTVSGNTIYF
d_call: -; cdr3_length: 13; j_call: TRBJ2-1; v_call: TRBV7-2; cdr3_aa: CASSVEGGGKQFF
d_call: -; cdr3_length: 13; j_call: TRBJ1-2; v_call: TRBV2; cdr3_aa: CASSEVISRTTRF
d_call: TRBD2; cdr3_length: 15; j_call: TRBJ2-1; v_call: TRBV2; cdr3_aa: CASYLGLGRGIEQFF
d_call: -; cdr3_length: 14; j_call: TRBJ1-2; v_call: TRBV30; cdr3_aa: CTFSPGAFSYGYTF
d_call: -; cdr3_length: 14; j_call: TRBJ2-7; v_call: TRBV7-3; cdr3_aa: CASSPGWGPLEQYF
d_call: TRBD1; cdr3_length: 13; j_call: TRBJ1-1; v_call: TRBV30; cdr3_aa: CAWSVAGGTEAFF
d_call: -; cdr3_length: 15; j_call: TRBJ1-2; v_call: TRBV15; cdr3_aa: CATSERGGGGYGYTF
d_call: TRBD1; cdr3_length: 14; j_call: TRBJ2-5; v_call: TRBV25-1; cdr3_aa: CASRKGQGGETQYF
d_call: -; cdr3_length: 13; j_call: TRBJ2-7; v_call: TRBV27; cdr3_aa: CASSFQPTYEQYF
d_call: -; cdr3_length: 13; j_call: TRBJ1-5; v_call: TRBV7-9; cdr3_aa: CASSFQGDQPQHF
d_call: -; cdr3_length: 13; j_call: TRBJ1-1; v_call: TRBV5-4; cdr3_aa: CASSLTVNTEAFF
d_call: TRBD2; cdr3_length: 14; j_call: TRBJ2-1; v_call: TRBV7-3; cdr3_aa: CASSRGLAGDLQFF
d_call: TRBD2; cdr3_length: 16; j_call: TRBJ2-2; v_call: TRBV10-2; cdr3_aa: CASSVGGGPSSGELFF
d_call: TRBD1; cdr3_length: 15; j_call: TRBJ2-7; v_call: TRBV19; cdr3_aa: CASSGYGTGSYEQYF
d_call: -; cdr3_length: 15; j_call: TRBJ1-1; v_call: TRBV6-5; cdr3_aa: CASSYWGRETTEAFF
d_call: -; cdr3_length: 14; j_call: TRBJ2-2; v_call: TRBV27; cdr3_aa: CASSGNLNTGELFF
d_call: TRBD1; cdr3_length: 15; j_call: TRBJ1-2; v_call: TRBV5-4; cdr3_aa: CASRKDRGANYGYTF
d_call: TRBD1; cdr3_length: 15; j_call: TRBJ2-1; v_call: TRBV6-5; cdr3_aa: CASRAGTGRYNEQFF
d_call: -; cdr3_length: 14; j_call: -; v_call: TRBV7-6; cdr3_aa: CASSLGQQGFWQFF
d_call: -; cdr3_length: 13; j_call: TRBJ2-5; v_call: TRBV5-4; cdr3_aa: CASSLVPKETQYF